The 5 T cell receptor beta chains given below trace back to one sample, sequenced in a study of cytomegalovirus exposure and HLA in healthy donors. Both 60 Vbeta primers and 13 Jbeta primers went into the PCR. Method: immunoSEQ multiplex PCR; TCRdb's copy keeps in-frame clones and lacks some. The data show about 120,000 clones, around 62% seen once. What was sequenced was PBMCs. The origin of the receptors is a woman in her forties in good health and CMV-seropositive.

The CDR3 DNA reads as TGTGCCAGCAGCTTACGGTTTGCCGGGGAGCTGTTTTTT. This sequence encodes CASSLRFAGELFF. The V call is TRBV7-2, the J call TRBJ2-2, with D uncertain. With 2 bases removed from V and 6 bases from J, the gap between germline ends came to 7 bases. Per the germline V gene, CDR1 is SGHTA and CDR2 is FQGNSA. The CDR3 runs to 13 residues. Drawing the rest from reference TRBV7-2 and TRBJ2-2, the complete variable domain is GAGVSQSPSNKVTEKGKDVELRCDPISGHTALYWYRQSLGQGLEFLIYFQGNSAPDKSGLPSDRFSAERTGGSVSTLTIQRTQQEDSAVYLCASSLRFAGELFFGEGSRLTVL.

The genes are TRBV28 and TRBJ2-3, with TRBD2 identical over 7 bases. Germline loops: CDR1 MDHEN, CDR2 SYDVKM. This CDR3 spans 16 amino acids. J gave up 6 bases and V 10 bases, and 19 bases lay outside the gene matches. The CDR3 protein is CATLMAGVPVLDTQYF. The DNA for the CDR3 is TGTGCCACTCTCATGGCGGGAGTCCCCGTTTTGGATACGCAGTATTTT.

The chain employs TRBV5-4 and TRBJ2-7; weak D call: TRBD2 (6 bases). This CDR3 has 16 residues. Between the trimmed V and J ends, which lost 4 bases and 0 bases, there was a span of 17 bases. Looked up from germline, CDR1 is SGHNT and CDR2 is YYREEE (reference sequence). CDR3 sequence: CASSPDQEGSSYEQYF. CDR3 nucleotide sequence: TGTGCCAGCAGCCCGGACCAGGAGGGGAGCTCCTACGAGCAGTACTTC. Full variable domain (rest looked up from reference TRBV5-4 and TRBJ2-7): ETGVTQSPTHLIKTRGQQVTLRCSSQSGHNTVSWYQQALGQGPQFIFQYYREEENGRGNFPPRFSGLQFPNYSSELNVNALELDDSALYLCASSPDQEGSSYEQYFGPGTRLTVT.

This clone has only a few counts. The chain recombines TRBV5-6 with TRBJ2-1, with a possible D match to TRBD2 (5 bases). Trimming removed 3 bases from V and 4 bases from J, with 20 bases in between. CDR1 and CDR2 from the germline V gene are SGHDT and YYEEEE. The CDR3 extends over 17 amino acids. The CDR3 nucleotides are TGTGCCAGCAGCTCCGCTGGTTTAGCGAACCCATACAATGAGCAGTTCTTC. It translates to CASSSAGLANPYNEQFF.

This chain connects TRBV7-9 to TRBJ2-1; D perhaps matches TRBD2 (5 bases). In germline, CDR1 is SEHNR, CDR2 FQNEAQ (reference sequence). Trimming removed 5 bases from V and 4 bases from J, with 9 bases in between. This CDR3 spans 13 amino acids. Written as DNA, the CDR3 is TGTGCCAGCAGCCTGGAGCGGTACAATGAGCAGTTCTTC. It translates to CASSLERYNEQFF.